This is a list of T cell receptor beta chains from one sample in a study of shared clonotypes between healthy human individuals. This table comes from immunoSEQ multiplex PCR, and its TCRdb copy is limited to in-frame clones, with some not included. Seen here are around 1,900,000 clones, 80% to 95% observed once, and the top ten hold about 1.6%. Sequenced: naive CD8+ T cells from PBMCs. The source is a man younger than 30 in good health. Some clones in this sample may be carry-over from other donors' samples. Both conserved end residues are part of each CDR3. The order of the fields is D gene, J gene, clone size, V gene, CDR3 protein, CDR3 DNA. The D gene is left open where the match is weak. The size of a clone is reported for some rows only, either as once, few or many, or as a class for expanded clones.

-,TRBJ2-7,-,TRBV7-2,CASSFPLYEQYF,TGTGCCAGCAGCTTCCCTTTGTACGAGCAGTACTTC
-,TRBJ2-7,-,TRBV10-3,CAISITGNEQYF,TGTGCCATCAGTATTACAGGGAACGAGCAGTACTTC
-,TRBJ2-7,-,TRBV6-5,CASSSHADREGYEQYF,TGTGCCAGCAGTTCTCACGCCGACAGGGAGGGCTACGAGCAGTACTTC
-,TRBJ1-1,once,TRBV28,CASSSLADGTEAFF,TGTGCCAGCAGTTCTTTGGCAGATGGGACTGAAGCTTTCTTT
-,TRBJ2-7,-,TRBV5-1,CASRPGSPGEQYF,TGCGCCAGCAGACCAGGGTCCCCGGGCGAGCAGTACTTC
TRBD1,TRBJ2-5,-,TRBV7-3,CASSTGQGAFKTQYF,TGTGCCAGCAGCACCGGACAGGGGGCGTTTAAGACCCAGTACTTC
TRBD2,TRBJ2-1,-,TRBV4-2,CASSQTGLGHNEQFF,TGTGCCAGCAGCCAAACGGGACTAGGGCACAATGAGCAGTTCTTC
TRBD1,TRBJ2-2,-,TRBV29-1,CSVWDRASTGELFF,TGCAGCGTCTGGGACAGAGCTTCCACCGGGGAGCTGTTTTTT
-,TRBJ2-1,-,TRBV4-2,CASSQGPSYNEQFF,TGTGCCAGCAGCCAAGGACCGAGCTACAATGAGCAGTTCTTC
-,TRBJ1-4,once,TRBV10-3,CAISGGNEKLFF,TGTGCCATCAGTGGGGGGAATGAAAAACTGTTTTTT
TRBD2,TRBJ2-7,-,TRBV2,CASSDLFSGRVPYEQYF,TGTGCCAGCAGTGATCTATTTAGCGGGAGGGTTCCCTACGAGCAGTACTTC
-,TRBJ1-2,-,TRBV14,CASSPYRVYGYTF,TGTGCCAGCAGCCCATACAGGGTCTATGGCTACACCTTC
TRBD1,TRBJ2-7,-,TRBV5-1,CASSPSGTAHTYEQYF,TGCGCCAGCAGCCCCTCCGGGACAGCACACACCTACGAGCAGTACTTC
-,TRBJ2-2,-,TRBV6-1,CASSEAGRTGELFF,TGTGCCAGCAGTGAAGCGGGCCGGACCGGGGAGCTGTTTTTT
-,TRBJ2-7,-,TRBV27,CASSLSGARNYEQYF,TGTGCCAGCAGTTTATCTGGCGCCAGAAACTACGAGCAGTACTTC
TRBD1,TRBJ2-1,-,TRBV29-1,CSVGQGASEQFF,TGCAGCGTCGGACAGGGGGCGAGTGAGCAGTTCTTC
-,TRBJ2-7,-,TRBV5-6,CASSLVRQPLGDYEQYF,TGTGCCAGCAGCTTGGTTCGGCAGCCCCTAGGTGACTACGAGCAGTACTTC
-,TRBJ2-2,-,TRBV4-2,CASSHAGSTGELFF,TGTGCCAGCAGCCACGCGGGCAGCACCGGGGAGCTGTTTTTT
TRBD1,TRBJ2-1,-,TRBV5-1,CASSFTGGPLAEQFF,TGCGCCAGCAGCTTCACAGGGGGTCCTTTGGCTGAGCAGTTCTTC
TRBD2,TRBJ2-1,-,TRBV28,CASSSQREESYNEQFF,TGTGCCAGCAGTTCCCAGCGGGAGGAATCCTACAATGAGCAGTTCTTC
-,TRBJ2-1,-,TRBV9,CASSPRDRGIEQFF,TGTGCCAGCAGCCCTCGAGATAGGGGGATTGAGCAGTTCTTC
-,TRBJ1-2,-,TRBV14,CASSPRAGPNYGYTF,TGTGCCAGCAGCCCAAGGGCCGGGCCTAACTATGGCTACACCTTC
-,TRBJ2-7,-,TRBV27,CASSGRAAYEQYF,TGTGCCAGTTCGGGGCGGGCCGCCTACGAGCAGTACTTC
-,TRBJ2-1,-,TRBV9,CASSPSRGSYNEQFF,TGTGCCAGCAGCCCGTCACGCGGATCCTACAATGAGCAGTTCTTC